The 19 T cell receptor beta chains given below trace back to one sample, sequenced in a study of cytomegalovirus exposure and HLA in healthy donors. Some clones are missing from TCRdb's copy, which holds only in-frame ones; the method was immunoSEQ multiplex PCR. The table shows about 200,000 clones, with 70% to 85% occurring only once. Sequenced material: PBMCs. These TCRs come from a woman in her twenties or thirties in good health and CMV-seropositive.

The count of this clone is one. The chain uses TRBV18 and TRBJ1-1; D is unresolved. The V gene lost 0 bases and the J gene lost 0 bases, with 11 bases spanning the gap. This CDR3 is built from 16 residues. Germline values: CDR1 KGHSH, CDR2 LQKENI. The CDR3 DNA reads TGTGCCAGCTCACCACCGGGCAAATTATTGAACACTGAAGCTTTCTTT. Its translation: CASSPPGKLLNTEAFF.

The rearrangement uses TRBV27 and TRBJ2-3, with TRBD2 matching 10 bases. There are 15 residues in the CDR3. The germline V gene has CDR1 MNHEY and CDR2 SMNVEV (reference sequence). Trimming took 2 bases from V and 2 from J; bases not matched to a gene: 1. The CDR3 spells CASSLGLADTDTQYF. As DNA, the CDR3 is TGTGCCAGCAGTTTAGGACTAGCGGACACAGATACGCAGTATTTT.

The chain couples TRBV5-4 to TRBJ2-1; 8 bases agree with TRBD2. The CDR3 length is 15 residues. Germline V gene sequence: CDR1 SGHNT, CDR2 YYREEE (reference sequence). V gave up 5 bases and J gave up 6 bases; unmatched junction bases: 10. The CDR3 DNA is TGTGCCAGCAGTTCCCCTAGCGGGCTTAGCAATGAGCAGTTCTTC. This codes for CASSSPSGLSNEQFF. Full variable domain (remainder filled in from reference TRBV5-4 and TRBJ2-1): ETGVTQSPTHLIKTRGQQVTLRCSSQSGHNTVSWYQQALGQGPQFIFQYYREEENGRGNFPPRFSGLQFPNYSSELNVNALELDDSALYLCASSSPSGLSNEQFFGPGTRLTVL.

CDR3 residues: CASSLYPGLAGFSTDTQYF. CDR3 sequence (DNA): TGTGCCAGCAGTTTATATCCCGGACTAGCGGGATTTAGCACAGATACGCAGTATTTT. The V call is TRBV28, the J call TRBJ2-3; 12 positions match TRBD2. Germline loops: CDR1 MDHEN, CDR2 SYDVKM. This CDR3 contains 19 residues. With V trimmed by 1 base and J by 0 bases, 8 bases remained unmatched.

This chain joins TRBV7-9 and TRBJ2-3; D is possibly TRBD2 (6 bases). CDR3 length: 17 amino acids. Per germline, CDR1 SEHNR and CDR2 FQNEAQ (reference sequence). Trimming removed 5 bases from V and 2 bases from J, with 20 bases in between. CDR3 amino acids: CASSRLLRGANTDTQYF. The CDR3 DNA sequence: TGTGCCAGCAGCCGTCTCTTGCGGGGAGCCAACACAGATACGCAGTATTTT.

V usage is TRBV6-5 and J usage is TRBJ2-1, with D maybe TRBD1 (5 bases). Germline V CDR1 and CDR2: MNHEY, SVGAGI. Trimming cost V 0 bases and J 1 base, with 10 bases left between them. The CDR3 has 16 residues. The CDR3 coding sequence is TGTGCCAGCAGTTACTCGGCAGGGCCATCCTACAATGAGCAGTTCTTC. Translating gives CASSYSAGPSYNEQFF.

The CDR3 region is CASSVAGQFTGELFF. The CDR3 nucleotides read TGTGCCAGCAGCGTCGCGGGACAGTTCACCGGGGAGCTGTTTTTT. V and J are TRBV9 and TRBJ2-2, with D maybe TRBD1 (7 bases). The CDR3 totals 15 residues. Trimming removed 2 bases at V and 4 bases at J, with 12 bases between. Germline V gives CDR1 SGDLS, CDR2 YYNGEE.

The chain uses TRBV30 and TRBJ2-2; 8 bases fit TRBD2. Germline V lookup: CDR1 GTSNPN, CDR2 SVGIG (reference sequence). The CDR3 length is 14 residues. V lost 3 bases, J lost 1 base, and 1 base stayed unmatched. The CDR3 loop is CAWSRGGNTGELFF. The CDR3 coding sequence is TGTGCCTGGAGCCGGGGGGGGAACACCGGGGAGCTGTTTTTT.

The chain uses TRBV5-4 and TRBJ1-2, with 11 positions matching TRBD1. V was pared by 4 bases and J by 3 bases, with 8 bases of the junction left unmatched. Germline assignment: CDR1 SGHNT and CDR2 YYREEE (reference sequence). The CDR3 extends over 16 amino acids. In DNA, the CDR3 is TGTGCCAGCAGCGTCGCCGGGACAGGGGGGGACTATGGCTACACCTTC. The encoded protein is CASSVAGTGGDYGYTF.

The rearrangement uses TRBV25-1 and TRBJ1-2, with D tentatively TRBD1 (5 bases). Germline assignment: CDR1 MGHDK and CDR2 SYGVNS. The V gene lost 3 bases and the J gene lost 11 bases, with 13 bases spanning the gap. This CDR3 contains 12 residues. The CDR3 nucleotides are TGTGCCAGCAGTGATCCCGGCAGGGAATACACCTTC. Residues: CASSDPGREYTF.

The J gene is TRBJ2-5, the V gene TRBV20-1; TRBD1 is a possible D gene (5 bases). The CDR3 is 11 residues long. V lost 4 bases and J lost 4, with 7 bases in between. Germline lookup yields CDR1 DFQATT and CDR2 SNEGSKA (reference sequence). The CDR3 loop is CSATGPETQYF. CDR3 DNA sequence: TGCAGTGCTACAGGGCCAGAGACCCAGTACTTC.

The chain recombines TRBV19 with TRBJ2-7; the D is unclear. Per germline, CDR1 LNHDA and CDR2 SQIVND (reference sequence). V lost 8 bases and J 0 bases, leaving 11 bases between the germline ends. This CDR3 is built from 13 residues. DNA for the CDR3: TGTGCCAGTTCTGTTGCAGGCTCCTACGAGCAGTACTTC. This translates into CASSVAGSYEQYF.

V and J are TRBV7-3 and TRBJ2-3; weak D call: TRBD2 (5 bases). V dropped 5 bases and J dropped 0 bases, with 9 bases sitting between them. This CDR3 comprises 14 residues. Germline loops: CDR1 SGHTA, CDR2 FQGTGA. CDR3 protein: CASSRGLSTDTQYF. CDR3 coding DNA: TGTGCCAGCAGCCGAGGACTGAGCACAGATACGCAGTATTTT.

V gene TRBV7-8 combines with J gene TRBJ1-1, with 7 nucleotides matching TRBD1. CDR1 is SGHVS and CDR2 is FQNEAQ in the germline V gene. The CDR3 contains 12 residues. V shed 5 bases and J 9 bases; nucleotides not matched to a gene: 6. The CDR3 reads CASSQRQGKAFF. DNA for the CDR3: TGTGCCAGCAGCCAGAGACAGGGAAAAGCTTTCTTT.

This sequence joins TRBV4-2 and TRBJ1-2; a possible D gene is TRBD1 (5 bases). This CDR3 is built from 16 residues. Germline loops: CDR1 LGHNA, CDR2 YNFKEQ. Trimming pared 0 bases from V and 2 bases from J, leaving 13 bases between. This CDR3 reads CASSQENTGLNYGYTF. Written as DNA, the CDR3 is TGTGCCAGCAGCCAAGAGAACACAGGTCTGAACTATGGCTACACCTTC.

The rearrangement joins TRBV30 to TRBJ2-1, with TRBD2 identical over 7 bases. V shed 5 bases and J 0 bases; nucleotides not matched to a gene: 10. The CDR3 covers 16 residues. The germline CDR1 and CDR2 sequences are GTSNPN and SVGIG (reference sequence). CDR3 DNA: TGTGCCTGGGGATCTTATGGCGGGAGCTCCTACAATGAGCAGTTCTTC. Its protein product is CAWGSYGGSSYNEQFF.

V is TRBV5-6 and J is TRBJ2-3, with a tentative D call TRBD1 (6 bases). Germline CDR1 SGHDT, CDR2 YYEEEE. The V end lost 2 bases, the J end lost 2 bases, and 15 bases lay between the germline ends. This CDR3 is 16 amino acids long. CDR3 region: CASSFSTGFSTDTQYF. CDR3 bases: TGTGCCAGCAGCTTTTCGACAGGTTTTTCCACAGATACGCAGTATTTT.

The chain has TRBV10-3 and TRBJ2-7; D not certain. V was clipped by 3 bases and J by 2 bases, with 2 bases between them. Looked up from germline, CDR1 is ENHRY and CDR2 is SYGVKD. CDR3 length equals 11 residues. The CDR3 nucleotides read TGTGCCATCAGTGATACCTACGAGCAGTACTTC. Translating gives CAISDTYEQYF.

The chain employs TRBV6-5 and TRBJ1-2, with 7 bases aligning to TRBD1. This CDR3 contains 16 residues. Germline V gene lookup returns CDR1 MNHEY and CDR2 SVGAGI. The V gene end was trimmed by 4 bases and the J gene end by 4 bases; junction bases not matched to a gene: 12. Here the CDR3 reads CASSSPTGMGGYGYTF. The CDR3 coding sequence is TGTGCCAGCAGTTCCCCGACAGGGATGGGCGGCTATGGCTACACCTTC.